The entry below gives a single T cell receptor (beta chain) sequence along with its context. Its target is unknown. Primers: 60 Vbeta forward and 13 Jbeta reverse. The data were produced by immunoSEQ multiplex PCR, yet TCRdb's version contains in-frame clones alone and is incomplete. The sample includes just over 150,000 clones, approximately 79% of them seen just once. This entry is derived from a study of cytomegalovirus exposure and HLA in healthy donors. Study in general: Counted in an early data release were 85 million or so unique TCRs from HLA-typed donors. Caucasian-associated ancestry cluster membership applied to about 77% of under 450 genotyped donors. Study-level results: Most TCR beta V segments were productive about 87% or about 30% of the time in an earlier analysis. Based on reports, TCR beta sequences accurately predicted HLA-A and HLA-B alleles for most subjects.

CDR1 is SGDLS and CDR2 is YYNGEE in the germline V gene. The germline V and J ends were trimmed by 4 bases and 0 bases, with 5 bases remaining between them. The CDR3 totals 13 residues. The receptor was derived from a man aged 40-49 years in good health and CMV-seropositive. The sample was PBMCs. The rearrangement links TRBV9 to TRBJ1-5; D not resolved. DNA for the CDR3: TGTGCCAGCAGCCCCCTTAGCAATCAGCCCCAGCATTTT. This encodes CASSPLSNQPQHF. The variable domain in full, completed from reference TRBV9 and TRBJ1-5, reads DSGVTQTPKHLITATGQRVTLRCSPRSGDLSVYWYQQSLDQGLQFLIQYYNGEERAKGNILERFSAQQFPDLHSELNLSSLELGDSALYFCASSPLSNQPQHFGDGTRLSIL.